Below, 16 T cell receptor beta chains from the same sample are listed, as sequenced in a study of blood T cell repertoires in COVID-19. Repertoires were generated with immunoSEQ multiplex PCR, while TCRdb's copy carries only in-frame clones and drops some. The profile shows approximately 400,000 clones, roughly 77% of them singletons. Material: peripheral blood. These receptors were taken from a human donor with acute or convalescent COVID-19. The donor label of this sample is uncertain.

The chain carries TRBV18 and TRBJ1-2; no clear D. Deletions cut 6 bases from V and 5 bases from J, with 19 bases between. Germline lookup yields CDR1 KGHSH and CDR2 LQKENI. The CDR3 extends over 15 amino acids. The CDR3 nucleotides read TGTGCCAGCTCCCCAGACCTGACACCCCTATATGGCTACACCTTC. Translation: CASSPDLTPLYGYTF.

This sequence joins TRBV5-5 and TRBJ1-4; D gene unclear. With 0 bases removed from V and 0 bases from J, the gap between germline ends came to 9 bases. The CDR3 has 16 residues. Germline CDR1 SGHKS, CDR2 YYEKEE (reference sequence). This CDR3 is CASSLGHHATNEKLFF. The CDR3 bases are TGTGCCAGCAGCTTGGGACACCACGCAACTAATGAAAAACTGTTTTTT.

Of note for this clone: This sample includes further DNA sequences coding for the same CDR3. The CDR3 sequence: CASSLGTGSYEQYF. CDR3 sequence (DNA): TGTGCCAGCAGCTTGGGGACAGGCTCCTACGAGCAGTACTTC. This rearrangement joins TRBV7-9 to TRBJ2-7; 8 bases match TRBD1. This CDR3 region has 14 residues. V was clipped by 3 bases and J by 0 bases; unmatched bases: 1. Looked up from germline, CDR1 is SEHNR and CDR2 is FQNEAQ (reference sequence).

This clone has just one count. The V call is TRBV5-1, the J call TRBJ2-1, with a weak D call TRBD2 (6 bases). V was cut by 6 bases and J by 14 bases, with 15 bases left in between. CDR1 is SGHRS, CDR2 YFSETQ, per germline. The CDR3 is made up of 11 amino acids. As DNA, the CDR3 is TGCGCCAGCAACCCTAGCGAGGAGAAGTTCTTC. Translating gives CASNPSEEKFF.

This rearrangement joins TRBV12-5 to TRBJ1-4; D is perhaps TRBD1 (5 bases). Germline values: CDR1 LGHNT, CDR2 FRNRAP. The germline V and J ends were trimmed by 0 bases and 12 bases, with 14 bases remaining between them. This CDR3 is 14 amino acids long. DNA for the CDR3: TGTGCTAGTGGTTTGGTCCCCGATCGGGGGGAACTGTTTTTT. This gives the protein CASGLVPDRGELFF.

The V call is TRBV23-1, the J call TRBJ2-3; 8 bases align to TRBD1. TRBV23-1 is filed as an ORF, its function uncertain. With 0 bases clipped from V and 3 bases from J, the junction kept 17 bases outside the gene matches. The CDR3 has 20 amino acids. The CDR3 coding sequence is TGCGCCAGCAGTCAATCAGTCGAAACCAGGGGGCGTAAAACGACAGATACGCAGTATTTT. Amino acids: CASSQSVETRGRKTTDTQYF.

The CDR3 reads CASSLRLAGGTEAFF. In DNA, the CDR3 is TGTGCCAGCAGCCTAAGACTGGCCGGAGGGACTGAAGCTTTCTTT. The gene calls are TRBV11-2 and TRBJ1-1, with no clear D. The CDR3 totals 15 residues. CDR1 is SGHAT, CDR2 FQNNGV, per germline. Trimming pared 5 bases from V and 5 bases from J, leaving 18 bases between.

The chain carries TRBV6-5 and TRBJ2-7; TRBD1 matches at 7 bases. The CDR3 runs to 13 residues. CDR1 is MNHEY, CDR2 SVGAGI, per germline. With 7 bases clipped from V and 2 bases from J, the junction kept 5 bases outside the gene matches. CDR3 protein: CASIRTGTYEQYF. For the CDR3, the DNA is TGTGCCAGCATCAGGACAGGTACCTACGAGCAGTACTTC.

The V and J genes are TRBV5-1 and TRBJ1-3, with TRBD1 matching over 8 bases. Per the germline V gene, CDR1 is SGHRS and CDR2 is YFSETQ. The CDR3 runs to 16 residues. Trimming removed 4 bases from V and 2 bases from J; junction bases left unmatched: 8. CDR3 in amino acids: CASSLGQGMAGNTIYF. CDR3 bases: TGCGCCAGCAGCCTCGGACAGGGTATGGCTGGAAACACCATATATTTT.

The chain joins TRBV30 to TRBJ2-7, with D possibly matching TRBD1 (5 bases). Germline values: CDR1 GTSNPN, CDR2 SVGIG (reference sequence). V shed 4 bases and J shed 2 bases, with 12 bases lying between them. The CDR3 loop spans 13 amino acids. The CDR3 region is CAWTKTVTYEQYF. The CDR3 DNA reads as TGTGCCTGGACCAAGACAGTAACCTACGAGCAGTACTTC.

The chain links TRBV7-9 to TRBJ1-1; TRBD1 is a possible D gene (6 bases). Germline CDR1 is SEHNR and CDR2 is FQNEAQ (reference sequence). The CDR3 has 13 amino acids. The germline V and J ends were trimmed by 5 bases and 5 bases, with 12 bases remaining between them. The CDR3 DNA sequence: TGTGCCAGCAGCCTGAAGGGGGAGACTGAAGCTTTCTTT. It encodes CASSLKGETEAFF.

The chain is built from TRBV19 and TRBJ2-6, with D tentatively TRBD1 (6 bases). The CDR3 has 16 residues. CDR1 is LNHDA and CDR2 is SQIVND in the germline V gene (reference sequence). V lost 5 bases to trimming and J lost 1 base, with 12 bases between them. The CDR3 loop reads CASSFHRVSGANVLTF. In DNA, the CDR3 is TGTGCCAGTAGTTTCCACAGGGTGTCTGGGGCCAACGTCCTGACTTTC.

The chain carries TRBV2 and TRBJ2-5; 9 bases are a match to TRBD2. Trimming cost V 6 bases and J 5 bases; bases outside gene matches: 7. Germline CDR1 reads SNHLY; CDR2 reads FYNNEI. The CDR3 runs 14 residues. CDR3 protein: CASSVLAGRETQYF. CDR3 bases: TGTGCCAGCAGCGTCCTAGCGGGAAGGGAGACCCAGTACTTC. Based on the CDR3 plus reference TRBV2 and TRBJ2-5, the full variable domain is EPEVTQTPSHQVTQMGQEVILRCVPISNHLYFYWYRQILGQKVEFLVSFYNNEISEKSEIFDDQFSVERPDGSNFTLKIRSTKLEDSAMYFCASSVLAGRETQYFGPGTRLLVL.

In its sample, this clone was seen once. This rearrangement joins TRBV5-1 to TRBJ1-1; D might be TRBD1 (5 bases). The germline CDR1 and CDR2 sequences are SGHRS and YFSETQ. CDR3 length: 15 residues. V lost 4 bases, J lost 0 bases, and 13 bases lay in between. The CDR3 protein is CASSREDNLNTEAFF. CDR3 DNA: TGCGCCAGCAGCCGAGAGGACAATTTGAACACTGAAGCTTTCTTT.

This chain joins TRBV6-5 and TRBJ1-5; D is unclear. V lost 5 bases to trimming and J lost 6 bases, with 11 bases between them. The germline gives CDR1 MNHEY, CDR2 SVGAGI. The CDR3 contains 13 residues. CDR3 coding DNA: TGTGCCAGCAGTAACGGTGGGAGTCAGCCCCAGCATTTT. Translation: CASSNGGSQPQHF.

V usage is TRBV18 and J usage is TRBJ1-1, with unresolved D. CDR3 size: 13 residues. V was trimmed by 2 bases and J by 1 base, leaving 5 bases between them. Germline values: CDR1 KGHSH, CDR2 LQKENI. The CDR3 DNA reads TGTGCCAGCTCACCATTGGCGAACACTGAAGCTTTCTTT. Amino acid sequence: CASSPLANTEAFF.